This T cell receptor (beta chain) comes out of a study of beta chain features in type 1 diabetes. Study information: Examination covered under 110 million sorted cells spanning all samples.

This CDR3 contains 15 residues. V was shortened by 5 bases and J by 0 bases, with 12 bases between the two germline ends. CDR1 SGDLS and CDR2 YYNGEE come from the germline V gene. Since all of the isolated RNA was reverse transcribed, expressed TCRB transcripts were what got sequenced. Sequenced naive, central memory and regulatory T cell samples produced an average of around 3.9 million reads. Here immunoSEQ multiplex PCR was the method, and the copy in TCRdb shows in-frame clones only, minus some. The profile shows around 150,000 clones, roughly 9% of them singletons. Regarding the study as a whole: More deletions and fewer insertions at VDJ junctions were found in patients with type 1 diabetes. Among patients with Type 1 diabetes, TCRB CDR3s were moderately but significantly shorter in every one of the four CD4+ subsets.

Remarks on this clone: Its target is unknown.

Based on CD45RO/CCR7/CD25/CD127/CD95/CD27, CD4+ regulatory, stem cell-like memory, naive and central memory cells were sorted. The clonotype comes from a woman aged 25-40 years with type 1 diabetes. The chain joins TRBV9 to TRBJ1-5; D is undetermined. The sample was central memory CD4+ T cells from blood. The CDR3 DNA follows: TGTGCCAGCAGTCAAGAGGGTTATAGCAATCAGCCCCAGCATTTT. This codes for CASSQEGYSNQPQHF. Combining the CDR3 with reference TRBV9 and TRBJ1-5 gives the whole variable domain DSGVTQTPKHLITATGQRVTLRCSPRSGDLSVYWYQQSLDQGLQFLIQYYNGEERAKGNILERFSAQQFPDLHSELNLSSLELGDSALYFCASSQEGYSNQPQHFGDGTRLSIL.